The 9 T cell receptor beta chains given below trace back to one sample, sequenced in a study of blood T cell repertoires in COVID-19. Profiled with immunoSEQ multiplex PCR; TCRdb holds only in-frame clones, not every one. The table includes 50,000 to 60,000 clones, roughly 90% detected once. Sequencing was performed on peripheral blood. All receptors derive from a man between 60 and 75 years old with active COVID-19.

The chain carries TRBV2 and TRBJ2-7; 7 positions agree with TRBD2. This CDR3 has 15 residues. Trimming at V came to 4 bases and at J to 0 bases, leaving 6 bases not matched to a gene. Germline lookup yields CDR1 SNHLY and CDR2 FYNNEI. The CDR3 DNA follows: TGTGCCAGCAGTGTGGTAGCGGGTAGCTCCTACGAGCAGTACTTC. This sequence encodes CASSVVAGSSYEQYF.

The chain recombines TRBV20-1 with TRBJ2-1; maybe TRBD1 (6 bases). Germline V gene lookup returns CDR1 DFQATT and CDR2 SNEGSKA (reference sequence). This CDR3 spans 14 amino acids. The V end was cut by 3 bases, the J end by 4 bases, with 13 bases between. Here the CDR3 DNA reads TGCAGTGCTAGTTTCTCCGGGACATACAATGAGCAGTTCTTC. Amino acid sequence: CSASFSGTYNEQFF.

The chain couples TRBV7-9 to TRBJ1-4; TRBD1 aligns across 10 bases. This CDR3 has 19 amino acids. Germline CDR1 and CDR2: SEHNR and FQNEAQ (reference sequence). The junction had 7 bases not matched to a gene; V was cut back by 0 bases and J by 0 bases. The CDR3 nucleotides read TGTGCCAGCAGCTTAGCGAGGACAGGGGGTACGACAACTAATGAAAAACTGTTTTTT. As protein: CASSLARTGGTTTNEKLFF.

The chain couples TRBV10-1 to TRBJ2-3, with TRBD2 identical over 7 bases. The CDR3 extends over 13 amino acids. Germline assignment: CDR1 WNHNN and CDR2 SYGVQD (reference sequence). Unmatched junction bases numbered 4, after V lost 6 bases and J lost 4 bases. In DNA, the CDR3 is TGCGCCAGCAGACTAGCGAGGGCAGATACGCAGTATTTT. It translates to CASRLARADTQYF.

The chain joins TRBV4-1 to TRBJ2-7; 9 positions match TRBD1. CDR3 length: 15 residues. Germline V gene lookup returns CDR1 MGHRA and CDR2 YSYEKL. V lost 1 base and J lost 3; bases outside the gene matches: 4. Here the CDR3 reads CASSQVPGQGYEQYF. CDR3 in DNA: TGCGCCAGCAGCCAAGTACCGGGACAGGGCTACGAGCAGTACTTC.

J is TRBJ1-1 and V is TRBV27; D perhaps matches TRBD1 (5 bases). This CDR3 contains 14 residues. The V and J ends lost 6 bases and 0 bases respectively, with 11 bases between them. Germline CDR1 is MNHEY and CDR2 is SMNVEV (reference sequence). In DNA form, the CDR3 reads TGTGCCAGCAGCCTGGGGCGTATGAACACTGAAGCTTTCTTT. Protein product: CASSLGRMNTEAFF.

The chain employs TRBV1 and TRBJ2-5; the table's D call TRBD2 went unverified against the DNA. TRBV1 is a pseudogene. This CDR3 is 17 amino acids long. CDR3 DNA sequence: TGCACCAGCAGATCCCTTCCGTACACCGGGACTCAAGAGACCCAGTACTTC. Translating it yields CTSRSLPYTGTQETQYF.

This clone has just one count. The chain uses TRBV19 and TRBJ1-5; TRBD1 agrees at 7 bases. The CDR3 is made up of 15 amino acids. Trimming took 4 bases from V and 3 from J; bases not matched to a gene: 6. In germline, CDR1 is LNHDA, CDR2 SQIVND (reference sequence). The CDR3 DNA sequence: TGTGCCAGTAGTACCCCGGACAGGAACAATCAGCCCCAGCATTTT. Amino acids: CASSTPDRNNQPQHF.

The rearrangement links TRBV9 to TRBJ2-1, with D hard to call. Germline V gene data show CDR1 as SGDLS and CDR2 as YYNGEE. The CDR3 sequence is 12 residues long. Trimming pared 0 bases from V and 7 bases from J, leaving 5 bases between. The CDR3 protein is CASSVATNEQFF. The CDR3, as DNA: TGTGCCAGCAGCGTAGCTACGAATGAGCAGTTCTTC. The full variable domain, with the rest looked up from reference TRBV9 and TRBJ2-1, is DSGVTQTPKHLITATGQRVTLRCSPRSGDLSVYWYQQSLDQGLQFLIQYYNGEERAKGNILERFSAQQFPDLHSELNLSSLELGDSALYFCASSVATNEQFFGPGTRLTVL.